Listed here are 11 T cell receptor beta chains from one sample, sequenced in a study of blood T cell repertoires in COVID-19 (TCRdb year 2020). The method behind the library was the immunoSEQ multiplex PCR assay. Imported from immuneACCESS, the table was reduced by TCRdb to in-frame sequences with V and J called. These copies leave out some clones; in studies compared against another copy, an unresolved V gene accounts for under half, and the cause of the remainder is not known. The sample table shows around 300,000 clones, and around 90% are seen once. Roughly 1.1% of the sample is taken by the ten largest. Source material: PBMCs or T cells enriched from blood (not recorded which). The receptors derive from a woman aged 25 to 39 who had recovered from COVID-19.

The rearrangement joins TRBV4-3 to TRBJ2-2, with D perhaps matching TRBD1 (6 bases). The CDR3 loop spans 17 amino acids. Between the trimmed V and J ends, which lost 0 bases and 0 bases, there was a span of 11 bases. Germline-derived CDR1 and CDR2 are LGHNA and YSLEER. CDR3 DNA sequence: TGCGCCAGCAGCCAAGATCCCGACAGGACGAACACCGGGGAGCTGTTTTTT. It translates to CASSQDPDRTNTGELFF.

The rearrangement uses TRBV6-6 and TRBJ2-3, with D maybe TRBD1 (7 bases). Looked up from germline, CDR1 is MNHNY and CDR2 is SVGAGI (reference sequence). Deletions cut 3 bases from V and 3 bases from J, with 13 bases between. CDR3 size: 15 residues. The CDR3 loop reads CASSYPQGGTDTQYF. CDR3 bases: TGTGCCAGCAGTTATCCCCAGGGGGGAACAGATACGCAGTATTTT.

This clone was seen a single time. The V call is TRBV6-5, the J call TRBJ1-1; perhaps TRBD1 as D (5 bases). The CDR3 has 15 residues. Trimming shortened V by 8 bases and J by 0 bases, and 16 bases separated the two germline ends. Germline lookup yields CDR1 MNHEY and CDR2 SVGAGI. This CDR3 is CASGRGGPLNTEAFF. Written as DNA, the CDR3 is TGTGCCAGCGGAAGGGGAGGGCCACTGAACACTGAAGCTTTCTTT.

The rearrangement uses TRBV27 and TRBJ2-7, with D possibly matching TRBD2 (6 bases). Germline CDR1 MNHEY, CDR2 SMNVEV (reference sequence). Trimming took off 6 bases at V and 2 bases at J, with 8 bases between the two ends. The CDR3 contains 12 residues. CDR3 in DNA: TGTGCCAGCAGAGCGGGCGCCTACGAGCAGTACTTC. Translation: CASRAGAYEQYF.

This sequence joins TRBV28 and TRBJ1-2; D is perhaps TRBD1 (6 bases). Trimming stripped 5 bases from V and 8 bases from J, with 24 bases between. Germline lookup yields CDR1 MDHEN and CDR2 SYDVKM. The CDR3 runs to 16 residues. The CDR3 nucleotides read TGTGCCAGCAGTCGATACCCTCTGGAGACAGGTTACGGCTACACCTTC. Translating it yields CASSRYPLETGYGYTF.

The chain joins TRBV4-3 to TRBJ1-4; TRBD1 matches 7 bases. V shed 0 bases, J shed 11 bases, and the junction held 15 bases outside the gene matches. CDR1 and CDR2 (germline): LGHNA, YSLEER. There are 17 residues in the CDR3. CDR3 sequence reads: CASSQEVPGTALEKLFF. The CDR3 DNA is TGCGCCAGCAGCCAAGAAGTCCCCGGGACAGCGCTTGAGAAACTGTTTTTT.

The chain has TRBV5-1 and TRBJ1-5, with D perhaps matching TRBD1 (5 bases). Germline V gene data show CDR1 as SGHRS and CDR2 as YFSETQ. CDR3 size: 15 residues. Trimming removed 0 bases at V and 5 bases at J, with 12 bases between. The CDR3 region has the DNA TGCGCCAGCAGCTTGGGAGTGGGGGGGGATCAGCCCCAGCATTTT. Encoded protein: CASSLGVGGDQPQHF.

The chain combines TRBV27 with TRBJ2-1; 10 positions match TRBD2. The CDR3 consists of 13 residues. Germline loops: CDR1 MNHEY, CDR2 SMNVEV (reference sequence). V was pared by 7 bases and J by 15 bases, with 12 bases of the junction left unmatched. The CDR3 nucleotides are TGTGCCAGCACCCTTGGTAACCCTAGCGGGAGGTTCTTC. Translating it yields CASTLGNPSGRFF.

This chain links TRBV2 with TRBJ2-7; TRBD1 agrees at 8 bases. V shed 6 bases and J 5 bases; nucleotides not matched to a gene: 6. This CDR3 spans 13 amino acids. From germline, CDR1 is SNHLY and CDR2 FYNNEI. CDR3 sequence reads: CASSQTGVNEQYF. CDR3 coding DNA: TGTGCCAGCAGCCAGACAGGGGTCAACGAGCAGTACTTC.

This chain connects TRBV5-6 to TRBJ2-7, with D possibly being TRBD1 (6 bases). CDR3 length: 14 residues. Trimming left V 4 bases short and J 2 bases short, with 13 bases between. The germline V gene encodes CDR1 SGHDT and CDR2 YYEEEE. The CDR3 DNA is TGTGCCAGCAGCGACCCGGGACACCCCTACGAGCAGTACTTC. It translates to CASSDPGHPYEQYF.

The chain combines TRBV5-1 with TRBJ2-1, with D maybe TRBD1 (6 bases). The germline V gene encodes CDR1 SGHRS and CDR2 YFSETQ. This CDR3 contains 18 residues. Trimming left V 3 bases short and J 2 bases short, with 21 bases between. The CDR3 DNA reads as TGCGCCAGCAGCTCGGGGCCCCAGGGGCGACTTACCTACAATGAGCAGTTCTTC. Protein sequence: CASSSGPQGRLTYNEQFF.